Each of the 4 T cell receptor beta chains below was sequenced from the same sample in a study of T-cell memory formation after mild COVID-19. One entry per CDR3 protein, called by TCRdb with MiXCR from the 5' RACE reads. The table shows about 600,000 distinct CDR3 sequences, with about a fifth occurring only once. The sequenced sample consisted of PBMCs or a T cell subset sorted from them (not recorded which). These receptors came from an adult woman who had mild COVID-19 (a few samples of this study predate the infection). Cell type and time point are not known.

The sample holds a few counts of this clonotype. In DNA form, the CDR3 reads TGCGCCAGCAGCCAAGAGGGACACTCCTACGAGCAGTACTTC. Translating it yields CASSQEGHSYEQYF. The chain uses TRBV4-3 and TRBJ2-7; D is perhaps TRBD1 (6 bases). Germline V gene lookup returns CDR1 LGHNA and CDR2 YSLEER. The CDR3 contains 14 residues. Trimming took off 0 bases at V and 0 bases at J, with 6 bases between the two ends.

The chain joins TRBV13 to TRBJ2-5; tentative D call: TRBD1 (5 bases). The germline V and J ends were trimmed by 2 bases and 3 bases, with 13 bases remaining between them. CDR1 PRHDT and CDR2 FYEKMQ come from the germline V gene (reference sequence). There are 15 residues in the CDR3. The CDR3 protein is CASSLRTTAKETQYF. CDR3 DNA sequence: TGTGCCAGCAGCTTAAGGACGACAGCGAAAGAGACCCAGTACTTC. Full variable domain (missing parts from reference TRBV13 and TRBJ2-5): AAGVIQSPRHLIKEKRETATLKCYPIPRHDTVYWYQQGPGQDPQFLISFYEKMQSDKGSIPDRFSAQQFSDYHSELNMSSLELGDSALYFCASSLRTTAKETQYFGPGTRLLVL.

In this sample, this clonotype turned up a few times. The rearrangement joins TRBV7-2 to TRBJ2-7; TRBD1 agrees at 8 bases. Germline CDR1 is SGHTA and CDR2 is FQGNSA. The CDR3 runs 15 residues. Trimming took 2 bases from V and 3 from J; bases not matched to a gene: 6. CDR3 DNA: TGTGCCAGCAGCTTACCTGCACAGGGGGACTACGAGCAGTACTTC. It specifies CASSLPAQGDYEQYF. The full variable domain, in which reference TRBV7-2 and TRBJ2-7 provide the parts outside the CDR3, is GAGVSQSPSNKVTEKGKDVELRCDPISGHTALYWYRQSLGQGLEFLIYFQGNSAPDKSGLPSDRFSAERTGGSVSTLTIQRTQQEDSAVYLCASSLPAQGDYEQYFGPGTRLTVT.

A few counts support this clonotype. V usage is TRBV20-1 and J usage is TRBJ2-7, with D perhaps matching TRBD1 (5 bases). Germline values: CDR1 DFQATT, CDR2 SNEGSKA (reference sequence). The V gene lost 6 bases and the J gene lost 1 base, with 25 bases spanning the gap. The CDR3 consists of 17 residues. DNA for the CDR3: TGCAGTGCCCTAGGGGTGGCTACCTTCTTATCTTCCTACGAGCAGTACTTC. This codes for CSALGVATFLSSYEQYF.